This T cell receptor beta chain derives from a study of blood T cell repertoires in COVID-19. Background on the study: Specimens from acute and convalescent COVID-19 originated in the United States, Italy and Spain. Nucleic acid was either cDNA or gDNA, and it came from T cells, B-cell-depleted T cells, or PBMCs.

Per the authors' pipeline: For nucleated cells, counts were estimated from reference gene primer amplification. Clones were sequenced by immunoSEQ multiplex PCR, and TCRdb holds only the in-frame ones, with some missing. V, J and clone size derive from that table, while D and trimming were established from the DNA sequence. The sample contains 200,000 to 300,000 clones, about 79% of which appear only once. The germline CDR1 and CDR2 sequences are SGHRS and YFSETQ. Trimming stripped 4 bases from V and 4 bases from J, with 12 bases between. The CDR3 loop spans 15 amino acids. Material for sequencing was peripheral blood. This chain uses TRBV5-1 with TRBJ1-6, with D tentatively TRBD1 (6 bases). This receptor was obtained from a woman older than 75 with acute or convalescent COVID-19. CDR3 sequence (DNA): TGCGCCAGCAGCCCGGGACAAGCATATAATTCACCCCTCCACTTT. Translated: CASSPGQAYNSPLHF.